The 25 T cell receptor beta chains below come from one sample, sequenced in a study of sequential checkpoint blockade in melanoma. Here immunoSEQ multiplex PCR was the method, and the copy in TCRdb shows in-frame clones only, minus some. The sample records about 3,600 clones, about 60% being singletons. Noted treatment: randomized to nivolumab then ipilimumab (arm A) or the reverse (arm B). The sequencing used CD8+ T cells sorted from blood (inferred from file names), collected from a patient given nivolumab and ipilimumab in sequence. The receptor source for this set is a human donor with melanoma.

This clone was counted between two and nine times. The chain combines TRBV7-9 with TRBJ1-1, with D possibly being TRBD1 (6 bases). Trimming took 1 base from V and 4 from J, leaving 22 bases between them. CDR3 length: 18 amino acids. The germline V gene has CDR1 SEHNR and CDR2 FQNEAQ (reference sequence). CDR3 nucleotides: TGTGCCAGCAGCTTAGGGTTCTCCTCAGTGGGGGCCGGCACTGAAGCTTTCTTT. It translates to CASSLGFSSVGAGTEAFF.

The chain employs TRBV7-2 and TRBJ1-5; TRBD1 might be the D (5 bases). The CDR3 loop spans 15 amino acids. Between the trimmed V and J ends, which lost 5 bases and 0 bases, there was a span of 11 bases. Looked up from germline, CDR1 is SGHTA and CDR2 is FQGNSA. This chain's CDR3 is CASSVGGYSNQPQHF. The CDR3 DNA is TGTGCCAGCAGCGTGGGGGGATATAGCAATCAGCCCCAGCATTTT. Full variable domain (remainder filled in from reference TRBV7-2 and TRBJ1-5): GAGVSQSPSNKVTEKGKDVELRCDPISGHTALYWYRQSLGQGLEFLIYFQGNSAPDKSGLPSDRFSAERTGGSVSTLTIQRTQQEDSAVYLCASSVGGYSNQPQHFGDGTRLSIL.

This chain joins TRBV30 and TRBJ1-1; D gene unclear. Trimming left V 8 bases short and J 6 bases short, with 13 bases between. Germline assignment: CDR1 GTSNPN and CDR2 SVGIG (reference sequence). The length of the CDR3 is 11 residues. CDR3 in amino acids: CAGEGASEAFF. CDR3 DNA: TGTGCCGGGGAGGGCGCGTCTGAAGCTTTCTTT.

The chain uses TRBV7-9 and TRBJ2-7, with a possible D match to TRBD1 (6 bases). V was cut by 4 bases and J by 2 bases, with 9 bases left in between. Per the germline V gene, CDR1 is SEHNR and CDR2 is FQNEAQ (reference sequence). The CDR3 totals 13 residues. The CDR3 DNA is TGTGCCAGCAGCTCGGACAGTACCTACGAGCAGTACTTC. Amino acid sequence: CASSSDSTYEQYF.

This rearrangement joins TRBV4-1 to TRBJ2-7; D gene uncertain. CDR1 MGHRA and CDR2 YSYEKL come from the germline V gene. Trimming cost V 2 bases and J 3 bases, with 8 bases left between them. This CDR3 comprises 13 residues. CDR3 nucleotides: TGCGCCAGCAGCCAAACGACTGGCTACGAGCAGTACTTC. Residues: CASSQTTGYEQYF.

This clone was detected only a few times. Within the sample, other DNA sequences also encode this same CDR3. The chain joins TRBV4-1 to TRBJ2-7; TRBD2 might be the D (5 bases). Germline-derived CDR1 and CDR2 are MGHRA and YSYEKL. V was shortened by 1 base and J by 0 bases, with 10 bases between the two germline ends. This CDR3 is built from 15 residues. Here the CDR3 DNA reads TGCGCCAGCAGCCAAGCAAGCGGTAGCTCCTACGAGCAGTACTTC. It codes for CASSQASGSSYEQYF.

This chain joins TRBV2 and TRBJ2-7; D not certain. CDR1 SNHLY and CDR2 FYNNEI come from the germline V gene. The CDR3 is made up of 13 amino acids. Between the trimmed V and J ends, which lost 4 bases and 7 bases, there was a span of 14 bases. The CDR3, as DNA: TGTGCCAGCAGTGTAACCGCTGCTAGTGAGCAGTACTTC. Translating it yields CASSVTAASEQYF.

The rearrangement links TRBV7-9 to TRBJ1-2; D might be TRBD1 (5 bases). Germline V gene lookup returns CDR1 SEHNR and CDR2 FQNEAQ (reference sequence). CDR3 length: 13 amino acids. Trimming left V 4 bases short and J 3 bases short, with 9 bases between. CDR3 DNA sequence: TGTGCCAGCAGCTACGACAGCGACTATGGCTACACCTTC. Translated, it gives CASSYDSDYGYTF.

The chain uses TRBV29-1 and TRBJ1-2; possibly TRBD1 for D (5 bases). Germline V gene data show CDR1 as SQVTM and CDR2 as ANQGSEA. Trimming took off 0 bases at V and 1 base at J, with 9 bases between the two ends. CDR3 length: 14 residues. CDR3 region: CSVEDPTDNYGYTF. For the CDR3, the DNA is TGCAGCGTTGAAGATCCGACAGATAACTATGGCTACACCTTC.

As regards this clone: Here the CDR3 omits its conserved ending phenylalanine or tryptophan, so a read error is the likely source. The sample contains more than one DNA sequence encoding this CDR3. The chain links TRBV11-2 to TRBJ2-7; D remains unclear. Germline V gives CDR1 SGHAT, CDR2 FQNNGV. The V and J ends lost 0 bases and 2 bases respectively, with 11 bases between them. This CDR3 comprises 15 residues. The CDR3 loop reads CASSLDPTATYEQYY. As DNA, the CDR3 is TGTGCCAGCAGCTTAGACCCGACGGCAACCTACGAGCAGTACTAC.

The chain combines TRBV7-2 with TRBJ2-3; 9 positions match TRBD2. Germline V gene data show CDR1 as SGHTA and CDR2 as FQGNSA. This CDR3 is built from 16 residues. The junction had 12 bases not matched to a gene; V was cut back by 5 bases and J by 6 bases. CDR3 amino acids: CASSLLGRGGADTQYF. CDR3 bases: TGTGCCAGCAGCCTTCTCGGGCGGGGGGGAGCGGATACGCAGTATTTT.

This rearrangement joins TRBV10-3 to TRBJ2-7; 10 nucleotides align to TRBD2. V gave up 10 bases and J gave up 4 bases; unmatched junction bases: 7. Germline V gives CDR1 ENHRY, CDR2 SYGVKD. The length of the CDR3 is 13 residues. The CDR3: CATSGRAGYEQYF. In DNA, the CDR3 is TGTGCCACCAGCGGGAGGGCCGGGTACGAGCAGTACTTC.

In nucleotides, the CDR3 is TGTGCCAGCAGCTCGTACAGCACAACTAATGAAAAACTGTTTTTT. Its protein is CASSSYSTTNEKLFF. This chain joins TRBV7-9 and TRBJ1-4, with D uncertain. CDR1 is SEHNR, CDR2 FQNEAQ, per germline (reference sequence). CDR3 length equals 15 residues. V lost 4 bases and J 0 bases, leaving 9 bases between the germline ends.

V and J are TRBV7-3 and TRBJ1-1, with D perhaps matching TRBD1 (6 bases). The CDR3 covers 16 residues. Germline CDR1 reads SGHTA; CDR2 reads FQGTGA. V lost 5 bases and J 4 bases, leaving 20 bases between the germline ends. This chain's CDR3 is CASSPAPPGQTTEAFF. DNA of the CDR3: TGTGCCAGCAGCCCAGCGCCTCCCGGACAGACCACTGAAGCTTTCTTT. The whole variable domain, filled in from reference TRBV7-3 and TRBJ1-1, reads GAGVSQTPSNKVTEKGKYVELRCDPISGHTALYWYRQSLGQGPEFLIYFQGTGAADDSGLPNDRFFAVRPEGSVSTLKIQRTERGDSAVYLCASSPAPPGQTTEAFFGQGTRLTVV.

V usage is TRBV9 and J usage is TRBJ1-1, with TRBD1 matching over 9 bases. There are 15 residues in the CDR3. Germline CDR1 and CDR2: SGDLS and YYNGEE. After removal of 0 bases from V and 4 bases from J, the junction contained 4 bases not matched to a gene. CDR3 nucleotide sequence: TGTGCCAGCAGCGTAGGCGGGACAGGGAGCACTGAAGCTTTCTTT. Encoded protein: CASSVGGTGSTEAFF.

This clone turned up a few times. The V call is TRBV7-2, the J call TRBJ1-1; 7 bases agree with TRBD1. Germline loops: CDR1 SGHTA, CDR2 FQGNSA. The V and J ends lost 2 bases and 0 bases, in that order; junction bases with no gene match: 6. The CDR3 loop spans 16 amino acids. In nucleotides, the CDR3 is TGTGCCAGCAGCTTATACAGGGGTTTACTGAACACTGAAGCTTTCTTT. This encodes CASSLYRGLLNTEAFF.

A few counts support this clone. The chain links TRBV27 to TRBJ2-7; 11 bases align to TRBD2. The germline gives CDR1 MNHEY, CDR2 SMNVEV (reference sequence). This CDR3 is 16 amino acids long. Losses at the gene ends were 6 bases for V and 3 bases for J; bases not matched to a gene: 10. CDR3 loop: CASSHIAGGPGYEQYF. For the CDR3, the DNA is TGTGCCAGCAGCCACATAGCGGGAGGGCCTGGCTACGAGCAGTACTTC.

The chain couples TRBV13 to TRBJ1-2; 10 bases agree with TRBD1. The CDR3 is 15 amino acids. From germline, CDR1 is PRHDT and CDR2 FYEKMQ (reference sequence). V shed 0 bases and J 11 bases; nucleotides not matched to a gene: 9. The CDR3 sequence is CASSLGPRDRGSYTF. The DNA for the CDR3 is TGTGCCAGCAGCTTAGGCCCTCGGGACAGGGGCTCTTACACCTTC.

This chain uses TRBV6-1 with TRBJ2-1, with D maybe TRBD1 (6 bases). Deletions cut 7 bases from V and 7 bases from J, with 14 bases between. Germline V gene data show CDR1 as MNHNS and CDR2 as SASEGT. CDR3 length: 13 amino acids. The CDR3 is CASTLGAVNEQFF. The CDR3 nucleotides read TGTGCCAGCACTTTGGGGGCTGTGAATGAGCAGTTCTTC.

The rearrangement uses TRBV6-1 and TRBJ2-1; 8 bases align to TRBD2. The CDR3 consists of 12 residues. CDR1 is MNHNS and CDR2 is SASEGT in the germline V gene. Trimming at V came to 9 bases and at J to 5 bases, leaving 3 bases not matched to a gene. The CDR3 DNA reads TGTGCCAGTGTACTAGCGGACAATGAGCAGTTCTTC. Translating it yields CASVLADNEQFF.

The V gene is TRBV11-2, the J gene TRBJ1-1; D may be TRBD1 (6 bases). This CDR3 comprises 14 residues. Germline CDR1 SGHAT, CDR2 FQNNGV. V was trimmed by 1 base and J by 1 base, leaving 7 bases between them. For the CDR3, the DNA is TGTGCCAGCAGCTTAGGGACAGAGAACACTGAAGCTTTCTTT. Protein: CASSLGTENTEAFF.

This sequence joins TRBV7-2 and TRBJ1-2; tentative D call: TRBD1 (6 bases). Trimming shortened V by 5 bases and J by 11 bases, and 15 bases separated the two germline ends. The CDR3 is made up of 12 amino acids. CDR1 SGHTA and CDR2 FQGNSA come from the germline V gene. Here the CDR3 reads CASSIYREGYTF. The CDR3 region has the DNA TGTGCCAGCAGCATATACAGGGAGGGGTACACCTTC.

V and J are TRBV13 and TRBJ2-5; weak D call: TRBD1 (6 bases). The CDR3 sequence is 16 residues long. Trimming removed 3 bases at V and 2 bases at J, with 16 bases between. Germline CDR1 PRHDT, CDR2 FYEKMQ (reference sequence). In DNA form, the CDR3 reads TGTGCCAGCAGCTTGAGGGGGACAACCTATCAAGAGACCCAGTACTTC. Translated, it gives CASSLRGTTYQETQYF.

CDR3 in amino acids: CASSLWRSSMNTEAFF. CDR3 nucleotides: TGTGCCAGCAGCTTGTGGAGGTCTTCCATGAACACTGAAGCTTTCTTT. The gene calls are TRBV5-6 and TRBJ1-1; D gene unclear. The CDR3 length is 16 residues. Trimming took off 1 base at V and 0 bases at J, with 13 bases between the two ends. Looked up from germline, CDR1 is SGHDT and CDR2 is YYEEEE.

The rearrangement links TRBV27 to TRBJ1-6, with a tentative D call TRBD1 (6 bases). The germline gives CDR1 MNHEY, CDR2 SMNVEV (reference sequence). The CDR3 length is 15 residues. V lost 5 bases, J lost 4 bases, and 12 bases lay in between. As DNA, the CDR3 is TGTGCCAGCAGTCATAGGGACAATTATAATTCACCCCTCCACTTT. This gives the protein CASSHRDNYNSPLHF.